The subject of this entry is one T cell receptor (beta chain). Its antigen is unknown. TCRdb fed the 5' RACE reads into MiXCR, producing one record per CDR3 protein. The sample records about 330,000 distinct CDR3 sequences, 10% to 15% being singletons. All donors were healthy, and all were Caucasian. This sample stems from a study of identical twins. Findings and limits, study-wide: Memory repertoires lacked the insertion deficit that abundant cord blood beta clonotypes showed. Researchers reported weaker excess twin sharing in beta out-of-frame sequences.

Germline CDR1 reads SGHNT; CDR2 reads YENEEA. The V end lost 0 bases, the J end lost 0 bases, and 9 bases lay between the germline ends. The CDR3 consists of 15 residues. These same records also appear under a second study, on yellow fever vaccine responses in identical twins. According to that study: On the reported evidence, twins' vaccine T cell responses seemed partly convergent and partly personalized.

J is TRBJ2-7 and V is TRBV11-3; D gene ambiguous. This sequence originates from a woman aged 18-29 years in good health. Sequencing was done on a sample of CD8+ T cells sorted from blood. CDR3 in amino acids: CASSLEGPTSYEQYF. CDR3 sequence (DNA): TGTGCCAGCAGCTTAGAGGGTCCAACCTCCTACGAGCAGTACTTC.